The 3 T cell receptor beta chains reported below all come from one sample, sequenced in a study of cytomegalovirus exposure and HLA in healthy donors (TCRdb year 2017). Libraries were constructed by the immunoSEQ multiplex PCR assay. A mixture of 60 forward primers for TCR Vbeta segments and 13 reverse primers for TCR Jbeta segments was used in the multiplex PCR. TCRdb stores this immuneACCESS table with in-frame sequences only. Part of the clones is absent; in the studies checked, under half of the shortfall reflects unresolved V genes, and no reason is known for the rest. Across this sample there are approximately 170,000 clones, with over 80% seen only once. In total, the top ten clones hold approximately 1.3% of the sample. The specimen sequenced was PBMCs. The receptor set was obtained from a boy between 2 and 10 years old in good health and CMV-seronegative.

This chain joins TRBV5-1 and TRBJ2-1; D not resolved. V was cut by 0 bases and J by 2 bases, with 9 bases left in between. CDR1 SGHRS and CDR2 YFSETQ come from the germline V gene. The CDR3 has 15 amino acids. In nucleotides, the CDR3 is TGCGCCAGCAGCTTGGTCGTCGGAGCCTACAATGAGCAGTTCTTC. Its protein is CASSLVVGAYNEQFF.

This clone was recorded once. The chain has TRBV2 and TRBJ2-5, with D unclear. Gene TRBJ2-7 matches the end of the DNA better, so the J call may be wrong. The germline V gene encodes CDR1 SNHLY and CDR2 FYNNEI. The CDR3 sequence is 13 residues long. The CDR3 region is CASGVLSSYEQYF. The CDR3 DNA is TGTGCCAGCGGTGTCTTGAGCTCCTACGAGCAGTACTTC.

J is TRBJ1-1 and V is TRBV10-2; D uncertain. The CDR3 is 12 amino acids. The germline gives CDR1 WSHSY, CDR2 SAAADI. Trimming removed 10 bases from V and 3 bases from J, with 12 bases in between. The CDR3: CATSLADTEAFF. CDR3 DNA: TGCGCCACCTCCCTGGCGGACACTGAAGCTTTCTTT.